The entry below describes one T cell receptor (beta chain). This entry comes from a study of blood T cell repertoires in COVID-19. Whole-study context: The samples span acute and convalescent COVID-19 from the United States, Italy and Spain.

Under the authors' procedure: Amplification of reference gene primers provided the estimated nucleated cell counts. TCRdb's copy holds only in-frame clones and misses some; the assay was immunoSEQ multiplex PCR. From that table come the V and J calls and clone size; the DNA was used to work out D and trimming. Here the sample spans some 200,000 clones, around 89% being singletons. Trimming removed 6 bases at V and 7 bases at J, with 15 bases between. CDR1 and CDR2 (germline): MGHDK, SYGVNS. This CDR3 region has 13 residues. Sequenced input: peripheral blood. The J gene is TRBJ1-2, the V gene TRBV25-1, with D perhaps matching TRBD1 (6 bases). The clonotype comes from a woman aged 40 to 55 with acute or convalescent COVID-19. The CDR3 nucleotides read TGTGCCAGCAGGCCAGGGGAAGTTGGTGGCTACACCTTC. It codes for CASRPGEVGGYTF.